A few counts support the clone carrying this TCR beta chain. What it binds is unknown. The entry originates in a study of T-cell reconstitution after alpha-beta-depleted transplantation in children. Regarding the study as a whole: In some patients, recipient T cells and intrathymic progenitors surviving conditioning explained high day-60 diversity. Expanded clones from the graft, numbering several hundred, reportedly supplied alpha-beta T cells about two months after transplant.

Unique molecular identifiers were used to barcode this TCRbeta library. TCRdb analysed the PCR reads with MiXCR anew, one entry per CDR3 protein. The sample has 450,000 to 550,000 distinct CDR3 sequences, over 10% seen once; the top ten hold approximately 15%. This CDR3 region has 19 residues. Germline V gene lookup returns CDR1 MNHEY and CDR2 SVGAGI. Trimming at V came to 0 bases and at J to 3 bases, leaving 12 bases not matched to a gene. Source: PBMCs, mostly from graft donor cells, taken 180 days after TCRalphabeta/CD19-depleted stem cell transplant. The receptor was isolated from a female patient aged 2-10 years who had a stem cell transplant for aplastic anemia, so the T cells may come from the graft donor. The chain employs TRBV6-5 and TRBJ2-3; 10 positions match TRBD1. Here the CDR3 reads CASSYSLPVTGGKTDTQYF. Here the CDR3 DNA reads TGTGCCAGCAGTTACTCCTTACCCGTGACAGGGGGCAAGACAGATACGCAGTATTTT.